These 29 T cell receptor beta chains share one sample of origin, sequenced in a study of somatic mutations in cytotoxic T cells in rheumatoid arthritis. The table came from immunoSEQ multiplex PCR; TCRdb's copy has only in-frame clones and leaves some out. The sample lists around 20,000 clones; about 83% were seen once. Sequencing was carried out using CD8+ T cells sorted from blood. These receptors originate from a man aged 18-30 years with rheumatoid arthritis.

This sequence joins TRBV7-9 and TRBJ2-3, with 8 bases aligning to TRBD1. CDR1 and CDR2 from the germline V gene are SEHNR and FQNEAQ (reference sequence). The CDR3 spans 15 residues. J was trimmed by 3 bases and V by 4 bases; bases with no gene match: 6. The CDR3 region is CASSYRTGSTDTQYF. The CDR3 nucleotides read TGTGCCAGCAGCTACCGGACAGGGTCAACAGATACGCAGTATTTT. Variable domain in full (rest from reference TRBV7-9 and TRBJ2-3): DTGVSQNPRHKITKRGQNVTFRCDPISEHNRLYWYRQTLGQGPEFLTYFQNEAQLEKSRLLSDRFSAERPKGSFSTLEIQRTEQGDSAMYLCASSYRTGSTDTQYFGPGTRLTVL.

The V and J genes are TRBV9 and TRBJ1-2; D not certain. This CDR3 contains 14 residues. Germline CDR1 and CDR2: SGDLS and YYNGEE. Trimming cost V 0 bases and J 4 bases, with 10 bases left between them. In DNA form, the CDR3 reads TGTGCCAGCAGCGTAGGGGGAGGTACCTATGGCTACACCTTC. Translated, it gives CASSVGGGTYGYTF.

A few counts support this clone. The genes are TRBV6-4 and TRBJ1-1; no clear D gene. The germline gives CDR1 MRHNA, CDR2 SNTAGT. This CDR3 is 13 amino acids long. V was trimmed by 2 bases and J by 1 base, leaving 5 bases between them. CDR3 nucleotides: TGTGCCAGCAGTGACCGACAGAACACTGAAGCTTTCTTT. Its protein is CASSDRQNTEAFF.

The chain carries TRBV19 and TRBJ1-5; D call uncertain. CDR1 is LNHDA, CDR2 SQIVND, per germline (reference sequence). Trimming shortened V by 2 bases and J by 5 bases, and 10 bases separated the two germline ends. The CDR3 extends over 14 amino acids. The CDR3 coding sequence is TGTGCCAGTAGTATACGAGGTTACGATCAGCCCCAGCATTTT. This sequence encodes CASSIRGYDQPQHF.

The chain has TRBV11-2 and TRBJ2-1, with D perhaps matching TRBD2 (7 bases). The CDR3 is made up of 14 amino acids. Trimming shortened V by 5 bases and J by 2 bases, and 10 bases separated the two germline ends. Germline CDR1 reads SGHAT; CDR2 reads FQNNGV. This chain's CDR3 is CASSLGGAYNEQFF. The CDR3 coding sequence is TGTGCCAGCAGCCTAGGGGGGGCCTACAATGAGCAGTTCTTC.

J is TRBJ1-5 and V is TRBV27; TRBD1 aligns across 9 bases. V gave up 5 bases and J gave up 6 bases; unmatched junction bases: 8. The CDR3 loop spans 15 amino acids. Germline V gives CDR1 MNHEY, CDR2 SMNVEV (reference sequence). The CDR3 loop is CASSQPTGGGQPQHF. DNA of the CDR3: TGTGCCAGCAGTCAACCGACAGGGGGAGGTCAGCCCCAGCATTTT.

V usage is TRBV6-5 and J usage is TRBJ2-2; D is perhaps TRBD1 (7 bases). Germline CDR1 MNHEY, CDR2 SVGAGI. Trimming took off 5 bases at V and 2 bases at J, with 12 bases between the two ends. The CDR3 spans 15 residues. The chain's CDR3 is CASSTGAGNTGELFF. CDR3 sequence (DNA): TGTGCCAGCAGTACAGGGGCGGGAAACACCGGGGAGCTGTTTTTT.

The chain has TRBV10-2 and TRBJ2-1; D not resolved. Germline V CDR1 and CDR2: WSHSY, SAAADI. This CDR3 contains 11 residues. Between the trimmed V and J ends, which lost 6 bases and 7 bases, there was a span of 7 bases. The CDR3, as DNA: TGCGCCAGCAGGAACGGGAATGAGCAGTTCTTC. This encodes CASRNGNEQFF.

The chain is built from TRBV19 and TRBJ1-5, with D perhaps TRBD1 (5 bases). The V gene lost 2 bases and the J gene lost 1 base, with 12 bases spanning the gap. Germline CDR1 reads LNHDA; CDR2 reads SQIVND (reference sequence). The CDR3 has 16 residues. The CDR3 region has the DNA TGTGCCAGTAGTATAATATGGAGGGACAGCAATCAGCCCCAGCATTTT. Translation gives CASSIIWRDSNQPQHF.

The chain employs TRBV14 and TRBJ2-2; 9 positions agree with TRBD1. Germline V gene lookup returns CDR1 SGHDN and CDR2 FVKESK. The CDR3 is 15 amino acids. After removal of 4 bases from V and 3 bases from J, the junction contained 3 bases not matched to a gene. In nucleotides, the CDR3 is TGTGCCAGCAGCCCCCGGGACAGGGACACCGGGGAGCTGTTTTTT. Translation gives CASSPRDRDTGELFF.

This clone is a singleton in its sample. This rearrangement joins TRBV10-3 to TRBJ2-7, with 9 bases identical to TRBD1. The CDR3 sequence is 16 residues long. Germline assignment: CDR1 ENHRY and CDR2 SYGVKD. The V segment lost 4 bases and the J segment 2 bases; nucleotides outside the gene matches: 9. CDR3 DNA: TGTGCCATCAGTGGAAAAAAGGACAGGGGACCCTACGAGCAGTACTTC. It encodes CAISGKKDRGPYEQYF.

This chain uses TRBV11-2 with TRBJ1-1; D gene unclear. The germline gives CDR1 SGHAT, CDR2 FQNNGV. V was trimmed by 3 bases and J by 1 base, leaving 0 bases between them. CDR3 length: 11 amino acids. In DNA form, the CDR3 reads TGTGCCAGCAGCTTGAACACTGAAGCTTTCTTT. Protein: CASSLNTEAFF.

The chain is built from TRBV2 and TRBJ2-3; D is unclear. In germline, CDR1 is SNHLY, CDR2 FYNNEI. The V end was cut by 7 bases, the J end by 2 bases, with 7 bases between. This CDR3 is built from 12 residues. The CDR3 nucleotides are TGTGCCAGCATGTATGCCACAGATACGCAGTATTTT. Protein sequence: CASMYATDTQYF.

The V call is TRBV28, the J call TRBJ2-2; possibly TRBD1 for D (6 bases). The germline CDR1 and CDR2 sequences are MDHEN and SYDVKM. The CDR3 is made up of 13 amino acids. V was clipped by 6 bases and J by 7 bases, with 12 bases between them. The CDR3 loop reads CASSYIGGGELFF. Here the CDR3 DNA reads TGTGCCAGCAGCTATATAGGGGGCGGGGAGCTGTTTTTT.

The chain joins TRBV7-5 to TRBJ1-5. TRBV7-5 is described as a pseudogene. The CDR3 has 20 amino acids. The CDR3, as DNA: TGTGCCAGAAGCTTAGCCTGGGGATTTGGGCGATTGGGTAGCAATCAGCCCCAGCATTTT. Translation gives CARSLAWGFGRLGSNQPQHF.

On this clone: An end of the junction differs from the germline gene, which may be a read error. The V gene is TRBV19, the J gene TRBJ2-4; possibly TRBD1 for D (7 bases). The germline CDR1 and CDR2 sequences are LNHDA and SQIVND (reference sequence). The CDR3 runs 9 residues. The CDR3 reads CAPKAGGQF. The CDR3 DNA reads TGTGCCCCCAAAGCAGGGGGGCAATTC.

The CDR3 spells CARPPTHSGNTIYF. Here the CDR3 DNA reads TGTGCCAGGCCACCGACCCACTCTGGAAACACCATATATTTT. This chain uses TRBV10-3 with TRBJ1-3; unclear D gene. The germline V and J ends were trimmed by 10 bases and 0 bases, with 13 bases remaining between them. The germline V gene encodes CDR1 ENHRY and CDR2 SYGVKD. The CDR3 runs to 14 residues.

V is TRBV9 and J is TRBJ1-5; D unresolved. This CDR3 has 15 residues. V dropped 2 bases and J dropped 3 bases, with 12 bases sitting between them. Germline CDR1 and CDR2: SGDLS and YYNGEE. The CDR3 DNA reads TGTGCCAGCAGCGTCGGAGGAGGGCCCAATCAGCCCCAGCATTTT. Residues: CASSVGGGPNQPQHF. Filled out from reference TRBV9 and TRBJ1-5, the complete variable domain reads DSGVTQTPKHLITATGQRVTLRCSPRSGDLSVYWYQQSLDQGLQFLIQYYNGEERAKGNILERFSAQQFPDLHSELNLSSLELGDSALYFCASSVGGGPNQPQHFGDGTRLSIL.

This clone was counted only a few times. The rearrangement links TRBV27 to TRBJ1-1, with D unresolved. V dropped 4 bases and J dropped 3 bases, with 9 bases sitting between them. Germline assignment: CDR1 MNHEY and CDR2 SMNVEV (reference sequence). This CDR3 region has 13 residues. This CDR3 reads CASSSGVYTEAFF. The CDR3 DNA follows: TGTGCCAGCAGTTCCGGGGTCTACACTGAAGCTTTCTTT.

CDR3 in amino acids: CAGGLAGDTQSYNEQFF. The CDR3 DNA is TGTGCCGGAGGACTAGCGGGGGACACCCAATCGTACAATGAGCAGTTCTTC. The chain joins TRBV2 to TRBJ2-1; 13 bases map to TRBD2. From germline, CDR1 is SNHLY and CDR2 FYNNEI. With V trimmed by 11 bases and J by 4 bases, 14 bases remained unmatched. The CDR3 consists of 17 residues.

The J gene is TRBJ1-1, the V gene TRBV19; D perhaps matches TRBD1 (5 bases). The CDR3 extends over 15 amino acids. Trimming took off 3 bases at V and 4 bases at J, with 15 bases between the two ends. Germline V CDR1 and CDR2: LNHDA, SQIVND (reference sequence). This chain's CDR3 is CASSIGTSRSTEAFF. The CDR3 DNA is TGTGCCAGTAGTATTGGGACTTCCCGGAGCACTGAAGCTTTCTTT. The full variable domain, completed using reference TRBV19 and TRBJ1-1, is DGGITQSPKYLFRKEGQNVTLSCEQNLNHDAMYWYRQDPGQGLRLIYYSQIVNDFQKGDIAEGYSVSREKKESFPLTVTSAQKNPTAFYLCASSIGTSRSTEAFFGQGTRLTVV.

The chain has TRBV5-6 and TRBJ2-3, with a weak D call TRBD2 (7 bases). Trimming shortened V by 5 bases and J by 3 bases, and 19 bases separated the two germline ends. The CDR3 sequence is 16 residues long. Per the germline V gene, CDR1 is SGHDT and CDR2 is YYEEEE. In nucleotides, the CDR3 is TGTGCCAGCAGTTTCGAGCTCCGGGGGGCAACAGATACGCAGTATTTT. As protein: CASSFELRGATDTQYF.

The CDR3 coding sequence is TGTGCCAGCAGCCTTTGGGGCACAGATACGCAGTATTTT. It codes for CASSLWGTDTQYF. The V and J genes are TRBV9 and TRBJ2-3; D unresolved. Trimming removed 4 bases at V and 1 base at J, with 7 bases between. Germline CDR1 reads SGDLS; CDR2 reads YYNGEE. The CDR3 has 13 residues.

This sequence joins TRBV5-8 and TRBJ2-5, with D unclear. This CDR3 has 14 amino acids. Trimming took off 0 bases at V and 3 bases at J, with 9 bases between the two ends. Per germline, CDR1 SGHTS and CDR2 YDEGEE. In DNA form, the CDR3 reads TGTGCCAGCAGCTTGGTTACAGAGAAAGAGACCCAGTACTTC. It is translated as CASSLVTEKETQYF. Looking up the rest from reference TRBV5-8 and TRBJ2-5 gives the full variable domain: EAGVTQSPTHLIKTRGQQATLRCSPISGHTSVYWYQQALGLGLQFLLWYDEGEERNRGNFPPRFSGRQFPNYSSELNVNALELEDSALYLCASSLVTEKETQYFGPGTRLLVL.

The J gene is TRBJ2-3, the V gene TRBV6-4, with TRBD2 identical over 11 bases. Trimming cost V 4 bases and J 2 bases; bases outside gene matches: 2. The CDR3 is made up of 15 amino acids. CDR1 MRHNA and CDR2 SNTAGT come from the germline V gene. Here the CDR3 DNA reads TGTGCCAGCAGTGGTAGCGGGGGGGCCACAGATACGCAGTATTTT. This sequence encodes CASSGSGGATDTQYF.

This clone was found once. The chain's CDR3 is CASSLVGSGRLHEQYF. CDR3 DNA sequence: TGTGCCAGCAGCTTGGTAGGGTCAGGGAGGCTACACGAGCAGTACTTC. This chain joins TRBV5-5 and TRBJ2-7, with D perhaps matching TRBD2 (6 bases). Per the germline V gene, CDR1 is SGHKS and CDR2 is YYEKEE (reference sequence). The CDR3 runs to 16 residues. V lost 0 bases, J lost 5 bases, and 18 bases lay in between.

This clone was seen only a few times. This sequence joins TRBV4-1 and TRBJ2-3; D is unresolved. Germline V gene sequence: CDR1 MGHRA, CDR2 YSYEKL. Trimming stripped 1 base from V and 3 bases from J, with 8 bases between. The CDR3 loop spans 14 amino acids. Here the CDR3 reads CASSQVEGTDTQYF. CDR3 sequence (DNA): TGCGCCAGCAGCCAAGTAGAAGGTACAGATACGCAGTATTTT.

CDR3 DNA sequence: TGTGCCAGTACCGGACAGGGTGGCCTGTTAGCTAATGAAAAACTGTTTTTT. Residues: CASTGQGGLLANEKLFF. The chain recombines TRBV19 with TRBJ1-4, with 8 bases lining up with TRBD1. Germline V gene data show CDR1 as LNHDA and CDR2 as SQIVND (reference sequence). The length of the CDR3 is 17 residues. Trimming cost V 7 bases and J 3 bases; bases outside gene matches: 13.

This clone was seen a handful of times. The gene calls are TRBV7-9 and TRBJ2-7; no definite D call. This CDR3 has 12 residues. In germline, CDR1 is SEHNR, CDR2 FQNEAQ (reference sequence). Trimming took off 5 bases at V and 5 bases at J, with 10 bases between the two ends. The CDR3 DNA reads TGTGCCAGCAGCATCGATCGAGACGAGCAGTACTTC. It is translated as CASSIDRDEQYF. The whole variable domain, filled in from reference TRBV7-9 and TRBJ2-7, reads DTGVSQNPRHKITKRGQNVTFRCDPISEHNRLYWYRQTLGQGPEFLTYFQNEAQLEKSRLLSDRFSAERPKGSFSTLEIQRTEQGDSAMYLCASSIDRDEQYFGPGTRLTVT.